These 28 T cell receptor beta chains were all obtained from the same sample, sequenced in a study of blood T cells in healthy people across ages. A second PCR of roughly 7 to 11 cycles used a sample-barcoded 5' primer and a J-beta primer mix. TCRdb ran MiXCR on the 5' RACE reads and lists one entry per CDR3 protein. The table includes about 1.6 million distinct CDR3 sequences, almost 35% detected once. The sequenced material came from blood. The receptor source for this set is a woman aged 30 to 39 in good health.

The V call is TRBV12-3 or TRBV12-4, the J call TRBJ2-1; D gene unclear. The CDR3 totals 15 residues. Trimming cost V 6 bases and J 2 bases, with 14 bases left between them. The CDR3 loop is CASSPTLVPYNEQFF. The CDR3 nucleotides read TGTGCCAGCAGCCCTACCCTCGTCCCCTACAATGAGCAGTTCTTC.

CDR3 coding DNA: TGCGCCAGCAGCCCCCAAGGGACTAGCGGGAGGGTAGGTCACCCCTACGAGCAGTACTTC. This codes for CASSPQGTSGRVGHPYEQYF. This chain links TRBV4-1 with TRBJ2-4; 16 nucleotides line up with TRBD2. The DNA end is more similar to TRBJ2-7, so the J call may be wrong. Germline-derived CDR1 and CDR2 are MGHRA and YSYEKL. This CDR3 spans 20 amino acids.

This clonotype was detected only a few times. V usage is TRBV7-3 and J usage is TRBJ1-1, with 11 bases lining up with TRBD1. The CDR3 consists of 13 residues. Germline CDR1 and CDR2: SGHTA and FQGTGA. Losses at the gene ends were 6 bases for V and 10 bases for J; bases not matched to a gene: 7. CDR3 coding DNA: TGTGCCAGCAGTTTAGGACAGGGGGCTCGAGCTTTCTTT. Translating gives CASSLGQGARAFF.

The chain couples TRBV7-9 to TRBJ2-1; the D call may be TRBD1 or TRBD2 (7 bases each). V was pared by 0 bases and J by 4 bases, with 16 bases between. The CDR3 consists of 17 residues. The germline gives CDR1 SEHNR, CDR2 FQNEAQ (reference sequence). CDR3 in DNA: TGTGCCAGCAGCTTAGCCCTTGGGAGGGGGCTGTACAATGAGCAGTTCTTC. Residues: CASSLALGRGLYNEQFF.

This clonotype showed up just a few times. The chain couples TRBV20-1 to TRBJ2-7; possibly TRBD1 or TRBD2 for D (6 bases each). V was shortened by 5 bases and J by 4 bases, with 15 bases between the two germline ends. Per the germline V gene, CDR1 is DFQATT and CDR2 is SNEGSKA (reference sequence). This CDR3 contains 13 residues. The CDR3 region is CSALEGGMYEQYF. CDR3 DNA sequence: TGCAGTGCTTTGGAAGGGGGGATGTACGAGCAGTACTTC.

This clonotype was picked up a small number of times. This chain joins TRBV20-1 and TRBJ2-5; the match to TRBD1 covers 11 bases. Germline CDR1 reads DFQATT; CDR2 reads SNEGSKA (reference sequence). V gave up 1 base and J gave up 2 bases; unmatched junction bases: 18. The length of the CDR3 is 20 residues. The CDR3 is CSARGGGQGEVLSGQETQYF. In DNA form, the CDR3 reads TGCAGTGCTAGAGGCGGGGGACAGGGGGAGGTTTTATCGGGGCAAGAGACCCAGTACTTC.

This clonotype was observed a handful of times. The chain recombines TRBV7-2 with TRBJ1-1; possible D gene TRBD1, 5 bases. Between the trimmed V and J ends, which lost 5 bases and 4 bases, there was a span of 23 bases. This CDR3 has 17 amino acids. CDR1 and CDR2 from the germline V gene are SGHTA and FQGNSA. The chain's CDR3 is CASSPRGSSGGGTEAFF. DNA of the CDR3: TGTGCCAGCAGCCCTAGGGGCTCCTCGGGCGGAGGCACTGAAGCTTTCTTT.

The chain employs TRBV30 and TRBJ2-5; 10 nucleotides align to TRBD1. The CDR3 is 15 amino acids. Losses at the gene ends were 1 base for V and 4 bases for J; bases not matched to a gene: 6. CDR1 GTSNPN and CDR2 SVGIG come from the germline V gene (reference sequence). CDR3 protein: CAWSGTGGTGETQYF. The CDR3 coding sequence is TGTGCCTGGAGTGGGACAGGGGGAACGGGAGAGACCCAGTACTTC.

This clonotype occurred once. The J gene is TRBJ1-2, the V gene TRBV20-1, with a weak D call TRBD1 (6 bases). Germline CDR1 is DFQATT and CDR2 is SNEGSKA (reference sequence). Trimming cost V 3 bases and J 3 bases, with 11 bases left between them. The CDR3 contains 13 residues. The CDR3 DNA reads TGCAGTGCTAGTCAGGGGAAGGACTATGGCTACACCTTC. Its protein product is CSASQGKDYGYTF.

The chain joins TRBV30 to TRBJ1-5; D unclear. V gave up 1 base and J gave up 0 bases, with 7 bases separating them. There are 14 residues in the CDR3. Germline V gene sequence: CDR1 GTSNPN, CDR2 SVGIG (reference sequence). CDR3 sequence (DNA): TGTGCCTGGAGTGGGGTAATTAGCAATCAGCCCCAGCATTTT. It is translated as CAWSGVISNQPQHF.

This clonotype was detected only a few times. This sequence joins TRBV21-1 and TRBJ2-5; the D call of TRBD2 is as the table states it, not checked on the DNA. TRBV21-1 is a pseudogene segment. This CDR3 comprises 17 residues. In nucleotides, the CDR3 is TGTGCCAGCAGCCCCAAATCCGGGACTAGCGGGAAAGAGACCCAGTACTTC. Translation: CASSPKSGTSGKETQYF.

CDR3 sequence: CASGALRGGGETQYF. The CDR3, as DNA: TGTGCCAGCGGGGCGCTAAGGGGGGGAGGAGAGACCCAGTACTTC. The chain is built from TRBV7-9 and TRBJ2-5; perhaps TRBD2 as D (7 bases). CDR1 is SEHNR and CDR2 is FQNEAQ in the germline V gene (reference sequence). With 8 bases removed from V and 4 bases from J, the gap between germline ends came to 20 bases. The CDR3 extends over 15 amino acids.

The chain uses TRBV2 and TRBJ2-1; the D is unclear. V shed 2 bases and J shed 10 bases, with 12 bases lying between them. Germline lookup yields CDR1 SNHLY and CDR2 FYNNEI. CDR3 size: 13 residues. The CDR3: CASSEPLPGEQFF. The DNA for the CDR3 is TGTGCCAGCAGTGAACCCCTTCCCGGGGAGCAGTTCTTC.

The V and J genes are TRBV4-1 and TRBJ1-1; 11 nucleotides agree with TRBD1. The CDR3 extends over 18 amino acids. Germline CDR1 and CDR2: MGHRA and YSYEKL. The ends lost 0 bases at V and 6 bases at J; junction bases unmatched: 12. CDR3 DNA sequence: TGCGCCAGCAGCCAAGATTTGGGGGACAGGGGGATCTTCCCTGAAGCTTTCTTT. It encodes CASSQDLGDRGIFPEAFF.

The rearrangement joins TRBV7-9 to TRBJ2-2; possibly TRBD1 for D (5 bases). V shed 8 bases and J shed 5 bases, with 15 bases lying between them. CDR1 and CDR2 (germline): SEHNR, FQNEAQ (reference sequence). The CDR3 totals 14 residues. The CDR3 protein is CASQGTAGTGELFF. CDR3 nucleotides: TGTGCCAGCCAGGGCACGGCCGGGACCGGGGAGCTGTTTTTT.

The table lists this clonotype with many counts. The gene calls are TRBV7-6 and TRBJ2-5, with D perhaps matching TRBD1 or TRBD2 (5 bases each). The CDR3 totals 14 residues. The germline V gene encodes CDR1 SGHVS and CDR2 FNYEAQ. V lost 5 bases and J 5 bases, leaving 15 bases between the germline ends. The CDR3 spells CASSRDLVAETQYF. In nucleotides, the CDR3 is TGTGCCAGCAGCCGGGACCTCGTCGCTGAGACCCAGTACTTC.

This clonotype was counted only a few times. The rearrangement joins TRBV2 to TRBJ1-2; possible D gene TRBD1, 6 bases. V was trimmed by 8 bases and J by 4 bases, leaving 14 bases between them. The V gene's germline CDR1 is SNHLY and CDR2 FYNNEI. The CDR3 consists of 13 residues. CDR3 coding DNA: TGTGCCAGCGAGGGAGGGGGGAGCTATGGCTACACCTTC. The encoded protein is CASEGGGSYGYTF.

This clonotype occurred a few times. The genes are TRBV10-2 and TRBJ2-7; 14 positions agree with TRBD2. The CDR3 extends over 15 amino acids. With V trimmed by 6 bases and J by 3 bases, 4 bases remained unmatched. Germline V gives CDR1 WSHSY, CDR2 SAAADI. CDR3 bases: TGCGCCAGCAGCGAGGGGACTAGCGGGAGCTACGAGCAGTACTTC. It codes for CASSEGTSGSYEQYF.

This clonotype came up a few times. The chain has TRBV30 and TRBJ2-7; a possible D gene is TRBD1 (6 bases). CDR1 is GTSNPN, CDR2 SVGIG, per germline (reference sequence). Trimming pared 0 bases from V and 2 bases from J, leaving 11 bases between. The CDR3 totals 14 residues. CDR3 coding DNA: TGTGCCTGGAGTGTAGTCAGGGGCACCTACGAGCAGTACTTC. It is translated as CAWSVVRGTYEQYF. The full variable domain, completed using reference TRBV30 and TRBJ2-7, is SQTIHQWPATLVQPVGSPLSLECTVEGTSNPNLYWYRQAAGRGLQLLFYSVGIGQISSEVPQNLSASRPQDRQFILSSKKLLLSDSGFYLCAWSVVRGTYEQYFGPGTRLTVT.

This clonotype appeared a few times. The chain combines TRBV5-1 with TRBJ1-6; no reliable D call. The CDR3 has 15 residues. Trimming shortened V by 1 base and J by 8 bases, and 13 bases separated the two germline ends. Germline V CDR1 and CDR2: SGHRS, YFSETQ. This CDR3 reads CASSLWEGVDSPLHF. The CDR3, as DNA: TGCGCCAGCAGCTTGTGGGAGGGTGTTGATTCACCCCTCCACTTT.

Turning to this clonotype: Relative to the germline gene, one junction end is altered; a read error may explain this. J is TRBJ2-7 and V is TRBV5-1, with TRBD2 matching 10 bases. The CDR3 is 15 residues long. From germline, CDR1 is SGHRS and CDR2 YFSETQ. Written as DNA, the CDR3 is TGCACCAGCAGCTTGCTAGCGGGAGACGCCTACGAGCAGTACTTC. Its protein is CTSSLLAGDAYEQYF.

The rearrangement joins TRBV2 to TRBJ1-4; weak D call: TRBD1 (5 bases). Trimming took 1 base from V and 11 from J, leaving 17 bases between them. The CDR3 length is 15 residues. Germline V gene sequence: CDR1 SNHLY, CDR2 FYNNEI. The CDR3 DNA reads TGTGCCAGCAGTGAAGGGACACCTTTCTCGTCGAAACTGTTTTTT. It yields the protein CASSEGTPFSSKLFF. Together with reference TRBV2 and TRBJ1-4, the CDR3 gives the full variable domain: EPEVTQTPSHQVTQMGQEVILRCVPISNHLYFYWYRQILGQKVEFLVSFYNNEISEKSEIFDDQFSVERPDGSNFTLKIRSTKLEDSAMYFCASSEGTPFSSKLFFGSGTQLSVL.

In this sample, this clonotype turned up a few times. The chain recombines TRBV9 with TRBJ1-1, with a weak D call TRBD1 (6 bases). Germline CDR1 and CDR2: SGDLS and YYNGEE. Trimming left V 2 bases short and J 6 bases short, with 11 bases between. The CDR3 extends over 13 amino acids. CDR3 loop: CASSVSGHAEAFF. CDR3 DNA sequence: TGTGCCAGCAGCGTCTCGGGACACGCTGAAGCTTTCTTT.

The V gene is TRBV27, the J gene TRBJ2-7; D is possibly TRBD1 or TRBD2 (6 bases each). This CDR3 region has 13 residues. V gave up 3 bases and J gave up 6 bases, with 12 bases separating them. Germline V gives CDR1 MNHEY, CDR2 SMNVEV (reference sequence). In nucleotides, the CDR3 is TGTGCCAGCAGTTTCCCGGGGGCAGGCGAGCAGTACTTC. Translated: CASSFPGAGEQYF.

This clonotype was seen only once. The chain joins TRBV11-3 to TRBJ2-3, with 12 positions matching TRBD2. V shed 3 bases and J 3 bases; nucleotides not matched to a gene: 7. The CDR3 is 17 residues long. The germline gives CDR1 SGHNT, CDR2 YENEEA. The CDR3 DNA reads as TGTGCCAGCAGCTTCGGGATAACTAGCGGGGGGACAGATACGCAGTATTTT. Amino acids: CASSFGITSGGTDTQYF.

The CDR3: CASSSIPTLAGAGEQYF. The CDR3 region has the DNA TGTGCCAGCAGTTCAATCCCCACCCTAGCGGGAGCGGGAGAGCAGTACTTC. J is TRBJ2-7 and V is TRBV28; TRBD2 aligns across 10 bases. Per germline, CDR1 MDHEN and CDR2 SYDVKM. CDR3 size: 17 residues. Losses at the gene ends were 4 bases for V and 7 bases for J; bases not matched to a gene: 16. The whole variable domain, remainder taken from reference TRBV28 and TRBJ2-7, is DVKVTQSSRYLVKRTGEKVFLECVQDMDHENMFWYRQDPGLGLRLIYFSYDVKMKEKGDIPEGYSVSREKKERFSLILESASTNQTSMYLCASSSIPTLAGAGEQYFGPGTRLTVT.

This clonotype was found a few times. The V gene is TRBV20-1, the J gene TRBJ2-5, with TRBD1 identical over 8 bases. The V gene's germline CDR1 is DFQATT and CDR2 SNEGSKA (reference sequence). There are 12 residues in the CDR3. The trim removed 7 bases at V and 4 bases at J, leaving 5 bases unmatched. The CDR3 nucleotides are TGCAGTGTTGACAGGGGAGTAGAGACCCAGTACTTC. It is translated as CSVDRGVETQYF.

This chain uses TRBV12-3 or TRBV12-4 with TRBJ1-2; D gene ambiguous. V was shortened by 2 bases and J by 3 bases, with 7 bases between the two germline ends. The CDR3 sequence is 13 residues long. Here the CDR3 reads CASSLFSDYGYTF. For the CDR3, the DNA is TGTGCCAGCAGTTTATTCAGTGACTATGGCTACACCTTC.